The clone carrying this TCR beta chain was seen ten or more times. What it recognizes is unknown. This sample was included in a study of regulatory T cells in long-lasting Graves disease. Study findings and constraints: It was in persistent disease that TRBV28, TRBJ1-2 and TRBJ2-5 were favored. Results may be inaccurate due to the small sample size.

Sample time point: newly diagnosed GD, antithyroid drugs for less than 3 months. There was RNA extracted from PBMCs, and the TCR library was made from it. V shed 1 base and J shed 9 bases, with 4 bases lying between them. Germline values: CDR1 SGHNT, CDR2 YENEEA. The CDR3 has 11 amino acids. In building TCR beta libraries, iRepertoire HTBI primers were used together with Arm-PCR of CDR3 regions. MiXCR was run by TCRdb on the multiplex PCR reads, yielding one entry per CDR3 protein. The table includes fewer than 400,000 distinct CDR3 sequences, 15% to 20% detected once. The specimen was peripheral blood mononuclear cells (PBMCs), collected at new diagnosis, from a patient treated with antithyroid drugs. This clonotype was sampled from a female donor with Graves disease. The V call is TRBV11-3, the J call TRBJ2-1; D gene unclear. CDR3 protein: CASSLGTEQFF. The CDR3 coding sequence is TGTGCCAGCAGCTTAGGCACTGAGCAGTTCTTC.